Presented here are 21 T cell receptor beta chains from one specimen sequenced in a study of T cell repertoires in ileal Crohn's disease. Clones were read by immunoSEQ multiplex PCR, and TCRdb kept only the in-frame ones, dropping some. Among some 27,000 clones listed, 80% were seen once. The sequenced sample was ileal tissue. These receptors all come from an adult with Crohn's disease.

As concerns this clone: A read error may account for a junction end that differs from germline. CDR3 sequence: CASSRDRSSTNEKLFF. In DNA form, the CDR3 reads TGTGCCAGCTCCCGGGACAGATCTTCAACGAATGAAAAACTGTTTTTT. V gene TRBV2 combines with J gene TRBJ1-4; 7 bases are a match to TRBD1. The CDR3 sequence is 16 residues long. Per the germline V gene, CDR1 is SNHLY and CDR2 is FYNNEI.

The chain joins TRBV9 to TRBJ2-7, with TRBD2 as a possible D gene (6 bases). This CDR3 has 15 amino acids. Trimming took 3 bases from V and 2 from J, leaving 15 bases between them. Germline V gives CDR1 SGDLS, CDR2 YYNGEE. As DNA, the CDR3 is TGTGCCAGCAGCGGGGGGGATGGCCCCACCTACGAGCAGTACTTC. As protein: CASSGGDGPTYEQYF.

The genes are TRBV10-1 and TRBJ2-7; the match to TRBD1 covers 9 bases. The length of the CDR3 is 16 residues. V gave up 4 bases and J gave up 3 bases; unmatched junction bases: 10. Per germline, CDR1 WNHNN and CDR2 SYGVQD (reference sequence). CDR3 protein: CASSGGGQGCFYEQYF. Written as DNA, the CDR3 is TGCGCCAGCAGTGGGGGGGGACAGGGATGCTTCTACGAGCAGTACTTC.

V gene TRBV27 combines with J gene TRBJ2-5; D perhaps matches TRBD1 (6 bases). The better agreement between TRBJ2-7 and the DNA end casts doubt on the J call. The CDR3 extends over 14 amino acids. Per the germline V gene, CDR1 is MNHEY and CDR2 is SMNVEV (reference sequence). The CDR3 here is CASRDRDTSYEQYF. The CDR3 DNA is TGTGCCAGCAGGGACCGGGACACCTCCTACGAGCAGTACTTC.

This clone was counted a few times. V and J are TRBV11-2 and TRBJ2-2; D remains ambiguous. The CDR3 covers 13 residues. The germline gives CDR1 SGHAT, CDR2 FQNNGV. V lost 5 bases and J 1 base, leaving 5 bases between the germline ends. The CDR3 region is CASSIQNTGELFF. For the CDR3, the DNA is TGTGCCAGCAGCATACAGAACACCGGGGAGCTGTTTTTT.

The chain has TRBV5-1 and TRBJ2-1; 14 nucleotides agree with TRBD2. The V and J ends lost 0 bases and 5 bases, in that order; junction bases with no gene match: 4. This CDR3 comprises 17 residues. Germline values: CDR1 SGHRS, CDR2 YFSETQ. This chain's CDR3 is CASSLGGLAGEHNEQFF. The CDR3, as DNA: TGCGCCAGCAGCTTGGGGGGACTAGCGGGAGAGCACAATGAGCAGTTCTTC.

The V and J genes are TRBV7-2 and TRBJ1-1, with D possibly TRBD1 on 5 matching bases. CDR1 and CDR2 from the germline V gene are SGHTA and FQGNSA. The CDR3 runs to 14 residues. Trimming took off 3 bases at V and 0 bases at J, with 8 bases between the two ends. CDR3 protein: CASSFKTVNTEAFF. The DNA of the CDR3 is TGTGCCAGCAGCTTCAAGACAGTGAACACTGAAGCTTTCTTT.

V usage is TRBV9 and J usage is TRBJ2-7; 7 nucleotides align to TRBD1. Germline V gene data show CDR1 as SGDLS and CDR2 as YYNGEE. This CDR3 region has 16 residues. After removal of 0 bases from V and 2 bases from J, the junction contained 8 bases not matched to a gene. This CDR3 reads CASSVAGQSPPYEQYF. For the CDR3, the DNA is TGTGCCAGCAGCGTAGCGGGACAGTCCCCGCCCTACGAGCAGTACTTC.

V is TRBV4-3 and J is TRBJ2-1; D remains ambiguous. This CDR3 is built from 15 residues. V dropped 0 bases and J dropped 0 bases, with 6 bases sitting between them. Per germline, CDR1 LGHNA and CDR2 YSLEER. The CDR3: CASSQEHSSYNEQFF. CDR3 coding DNA: TGCGCCAGCAGCCAAGAGCATAGCTCCTACAATGAGCAGTTCTTC.

The chain employs TRBV7-2 and TRBJ2-2; 8 positions agree with TRBD2. Trimming cost V 2 bases and J 6 bases; bases outside gene matches: 2. In germline, CDR1 is SGHTA, CDR2 FQGNSA. The CDR3 has 14 residues. This CDR3 is CASSLNGGAGELFF. In nucleotides, the CDR3 is TGTGCCAGCAGCTTAAACGGGGGGGCCGGGGAGCTGTTTTTT.

CDR3 nucleotide sequence: TGTGCCATCAGTGACCCTAGCGGGAAGTACCAAGAGACCCAGTACTTC. This sequence encodes CAISDPSGKYQETQYF. The rearrangement links TRBV10-3 to TRBJ2-5; 9 nucleotides line up with TRBD2. Germline V gene lookup returns CDR1 ENHRY and CDR2 SYGVKD. The CDR3 contains 16 residues. J gave up 0 bases and V 3 bases, and 5 bases lay outside the gene matches.

The chain couples TRBV11-3 to TRBJ1-3; 7 bases map to TRBD1. Unmatched junction bases numbered 18, after V lost 5 bases and J lost 2 bases. Germline values: CDR1 SGHNT, CDR2 YENEEA. This CDR3 region has 19 residues. CDR3 DNA sequence: TGTGCCAGCAGCACCCCACCAGTGACAGGGAGGCCGCCTGGAAACACCATATATTTT. It specifies CASSTPPVTGRPPGNTIYF.

This clone was detected only a few times. The chain has TRBV27 and TRBJ1-2; 7 positions agree with TRBD1. Germline V gene lookup returns CDR1 MNHEY and CDR2 SMNVEV (reference sequence). With V trimmed by 0 bases and J by 2 bases, 0 bases remained unmatched. The CDR3 consists of 14 residues. CDR3 amino acids: CASSLSGQNYGYTF. The DNA of the CDR3 is TGTGCCAGCAGTTTATCGGGACAGAACTATGGCTACACCTTC.

The table lists this clone with a count of one. The chain carries TRBV7-3 and TRBJ1-1; 8 bases are a match to TRBD1. V dropped 5 bases and J dropped 4; count of bases not matched to a gene: 9. The V gene's germline CDR1 is SGHTA and CDR2 FQGTGA. CDR3 length equals 15 residues. Written as DNA, the CDR3 is TGTGCCAGCAGCCTAAGGTCACAGGGGGGCACTGAAGCTTTCTTT. This gives the protein CASSLRSQGGTEAFF.

The V gene is TRBV19, the J gene TRBJ2-3, with TRBD2 matching over 16 bases. Germline-derived CDR1 and CDR2 are LNHDA and SQIVND (reference sequence). This CDR3 spans 19 amino acids. J gave up 4 bases and V 3 bases, and 10 bases lay outside the gene matches. CDR3 sequence reads: CASSMGLAGGRFIPDTQYF. The CDR3 DNA reads as TGTGCCAGTAGTATGGGACTAGCGGGGGGGCGGTTCATTCCAGATACGCAGTATTTT.

This clone was counted a few times. The J gene is TRBJ1-4, the V gene TRBV2; 7 nucleotides agree with TRBD1. Trimming cost V 5 bases and J 0 bases; bases outside gene matches: 6. Germline V CDR1 and CDR2: SNHLY, FYNNEI. This CDR3 is built from 16 residues. In nucleotides, the CDR3 is TGTGCCAGCAGTCAGGACAGGTTAACAACTAATGAAAAACTGTTTTTT. As protein: CASSQDRLTTNEKLFF.

The rearrangement joins TRBV18 to TRBJ1-1; D might be TRBD1 (6 bases). CDR3 length equals 14 residues. With 2 bases removed from V and 11 bases from J, the gap between germline ends came to 18 bases. Per germline, CDR1 KGHSH and CDR2 LQKENI. CDR3 DNA sequence: TGTGCCAGCTCACCAGGGGGCTACAGGGCCCGGGCTTTCTTT. Its translation is CASSPGGYRARAFF.

The J gene is TRBJ2-3, the V gene TRBV5-1; 9 nucleotides line up with TRBD1. This CDR3 is 16 amino acids long. Trimming removed 4 bases from V and 0 bases from J; junction bases left unmatched: 6. Germline-derived CDR1 and CDR2 are SGHRS and YFSETQ. CDR3 coding DNA: TGCGCCAGCAGCCCGGACAGGGGACCTAGCACAGATACGCAGTATTTT. Translation gives CASSPDRGPSTDTQYF.

The chain uses TRBV2 and TRBJ1-1, with D possibly matching TRBD1 (6 bases). The CDR3 is made up of 13 amino acids. Trimming left V 2 bases short and J 10 bases short, with 14 bases between. Germline-derived CDR1 and CDR2 are SNHLY and FYNNEI. Here the CDR3 DNA reads TGTGCCAGCAGTGAAAGGATACAGGGAAGAGCTTTCTTT. Its translation: CASSERIQGRAFF.

This clone came up once. The rearrangement uses TRBV7-9 and TRBJ1-2; D perhaps matches TRBD1 (5 bases). The CDR3 is 15 amino acids. V lost 2 bases, J lost 4 bases, and 14 bases lay in between. The germline CDR1 and CDR2 sequences are SEHNR and FQNEAQ (reference sequence). The CDR3 nucleotides read TGTGCCAGCAGCTTAACGTCGGGGGGGACCTATGGCTACACCTTC. It encodes CASSLTSGGTYGYTF.

About this clone itself: Germline and junction disagree at one end, which may indicate a read error. The chain carries TRBV5-1 and TRBJ2-6; D remains ambiguous. This CDR3 is built from 12 residues. Germline values: CDR1 SGHRS, CDR2 YFSETQ. The CDR3 sequence is CASSSGANVLTF. The CDR3 nucleotides read TGCGCCAGTAGCTCTGGGGCCAACGTCCTGACTTTC.